This T cell receptor (beta chain) stems from a study of T cells in Graves' hyperthyroidism and ophthalmopathy. Amplification of TCR beta CDR3 regions was performed using RNA transcripts as template. Using the HTBI primer set, a first-round RT-PCR was run on the TCR CDR3. TCRdb redid the calling of the multiplex PCR reads with MiXCR, one entry per CDR3 protein. The sample has a few hundred thousand distinct CDR3 sequences; around 15% are singletons. Deletions cut 6 bases from V and 4 bases from J, with 17 bases between. Looked up from germline, CDR1 is SGHTA and CDR2 is FQGTGA. The CDR3 covers 15 residues. Exclusion criteria comprised uncontrolled infection, other autoimmune disease, pregnancy or lactation.

This TCR came from a middle-aged woman with Graves' ophthalmopathy. What was sequenced was blood. The V call is TRBV7-3, the J call TRBJ2-3; D remains unclear. The CDR3 spells CASSAQPQRADTQYF. The CDR3 nucleotides read TGTGCCAGCAGTGCACAGCCCCAACGGGCAGATACGCAGTATTTT.